These 18 T cell receptor beta chains originate from one sample sequenced in a study of EBV T-cell therapy then PD-1 blockade in nasopharyngeal carcinoma. Described treatment: AdE1-LMPpoly-expanded autologous EBV-specific T-cell therapy followed by anti-PD-1 nivolumab. Which antigens these TCRs recognize remains unknown. The assay was immunoSEQ multiplex PCR, and TCRdb's table has in-frame clones only and misses some. The repertoire holds 14,000 or so clones, with approximately 80% as singletons. This sample comprised CD8+ T cells from blood, obtained at approximately day 100 from a patient whose treatment included autologous EBV-specific T cells and nivolumab. The receptors originated from a man between 35 and 55 years old with nasopharyngeal carcinoma.

J is TRBJ2-5 and V is TRBV7-6; D is ambiguous. CDR3 length: 12 residues. CDR1 and CDR2 from the germline V gene are SGHVS and FNYEAQ. V was clipped by 3 bases and J by 5 bases, with 7 bases between them. This CDR3 reads CASSFPGETQYF. The CDR3 DNA is TGTGCCAGCAGCTTTCCTGGGGAGACCCAGTACTTC. Filled out from reference TRBV7-6 and TRBJ2-5, the complete variable domain reads GAGVSQSPRYKVTKRGQDVALRCDPISGHVSLYWYRQALGQGPEFLTYFNYEAQQDKSGLPNDRFSAERPEGSISTLTIQRTEQRDSAMYRCASSFPGETQYFGPGTRLLVL.

This clone was seen only once. V and J are TRBV6-2 or TRBV6-3 and TRBJ2-3, with no clear D. Trimming removed 6 bases from V and 2 bases from J, with 9 bases in between. The CDR3 loop spans 13 amino acids. Germline assignment: CDR1 MNHEY and CDR2 SVGEGT. CDR3 sequence reads: CASSFADTDTQYF. As DNA, the CDR3 is TGTGCCAGCAGCTTCGCTGACACAGATACGCAGTATTTT.

The chain couples TRBV2 to TRBJ1-5, with 8 bases that match TRBD1. Per the germline V gene, CDR1 is SNHLY and CDR2 is FYNNEI. The trim removed 4 bases at V and 3 bases at J, leaving 2 bases unmatched. The CDR3 spans 14 residues. CDR3 amino acids: CASSGTGLNQPQHF. CDR3 nucleotide sequence: TGTGCCAGCAGTGGGACAGGGCTCAATCAGCCCCAGCATTTT.

The chain recombines TRBV2 with TRBJ1-2; tentatively, D is TRBD1 (6 bases). The CDR3 loop spans 14 amino acids. Trimming removed 3 bases at V and 6 bases at J, with 14 bases between. Looked up from germline, CDR1 is SNHLY and CDR2 is FYNNEI. CDR3 bases: TGTGCCAGCAGTGACCCAGACAGGTTTGATGGCTACACCTTC. Protein product: CASSDPDRFDGYTF. Together with reference TRBV2 and TRBJ1-2, the CDR3 gives the full variable domain: EPEVTQTPSHQVTQMGQEVILRCVPISNHLYFYWYRQILGQKVEFLVSFYNNEISEKSEIFDDQFSVERPDGSNFTLKIRSTKLEDSAMYFCASSDPDRFDGYTFGSGTRLTVV.

This clone has more than one count but fewer than ten. V gene TRBV6-2 or TRBV6-3 combines with J gene TRBJ2-3; D possibly uses TRBD1 or TRBD2 (6 bases each). CDR3 length equals 15 residues. The germline CDR1 and CDR2 sequences are MNHEY and SVGEGT. V was cut by 0 bases and J by 3 bases, with 10 bases left in between. CDR3 residues: CASSYSTGATDTQYF. The CDR3 region has the DNA TGTGCCAGCAGTTACTCGACGGGGGCGACAGATACGCAGTATTTT.

The V gene is TRBV10-3, the J gene TRBJ2-2; TRBD1 or TRBD2 may be the D gene (6 bases each). V lost 0 bases and J lost 4, with 24 bases in between. Germline V gene sequence: CDR1 ENHRY, CDR2 SYGVKD. The CDR3 is 20 amino acids. The CDR3 nucleotides read TGTGCCATCAGTGAGTCCGAGGGGGGTTATCCCGCGAGAGGCACCGGGGAGCTGTTTTTT. It encodes CAISESEGGYPARGTGELFF.

This clone was found a few times. The V and J genes are TRBV28 and TRBJ2-7, with a weak D call TRBD1 (5 bases). In germline, CDR1 is MDHEN, CDR2 SYDVKM. The CDR3 is 12 residues long. V was trimmed by 7 bases and J by 5 bases, leaving 12 bases between them. The CDR3 reads CASTPGRNEQYF. The CDR3 DNA sequence: TGTGCCAGCACCCCAGGGCGGAACGAGCAGTACTTC.

This clone was seen once. The chain recombines TRBV20-1 with TRBJ1-5, with 8 positions matching TRBD1. The length of the CDR3 is 14 residues. CDR1 and CDR2 (germline): DFQATT, SNEGSKA (reference sequence). J gave up 4 bases and V 3 bases, and 5 bases lay outside the gene matches. CDR3 DNA sequence: TGCAGTGCTAGTAGCGACAGGGGTAATCAGCCCCAGCATTTT. It translates to CSASSDRGNQPQHF.

The chain carries TRBV29-1 and TRBJ2-3; 7 nucleotides align to TRBD1. With 3 bases clipped from V and 2 bases from J, the junction kept 8 bases outside the gene matches. This CDR3 is built from 15 residues. Germline CDR1 is SQVTM and CDR2 is ANQGSEA. The CDR3 protein is CSVDIQGIPTDTQYF. CDR3 nucleotides: TGCAGCGTTGACATACAGGGGATCCCCACAGATACGCAGTATTTT.

The chain is built from TRBV5-4 and TRBJ1-2, with 10 bases lining up with TRBD1. V trimming: 0 bases; J trimming: 3 bases; junction bases outside the gene matches: 2. Germline CDR1 and CDR2: SGHNT and YYREEE (reference sequence). This CDR3 region has 15 residues. In nucleotides, the CDR3 is TGTGCCAGCAGCTTGGGGGACAGGGGAGACTATGGCTACACCTTC. Protein product: CASSLGDRGDYGYTF.

This clone was observed a handful of times. The chain employs TRBV7-8 and TRBJ1-3; 7 bases are shared with TRBD1. Germline CDR1 is SGHVS and CDR2 is FQNEAQ. The ends lost 5 bases at V and 4 bases at J; junction bases unmatched: 5. The CDR3 contains 14 residues. The DNA for the CDR3 is TGTGCCAGCAGCAAAGGGACAGCCGGAAACACCATATATTTT. Protein sequence: CASSKGTAGNTIYF.

This clone was recorded once. The V call is TRBV4-1, the J call TRBJ1-1, with TRBD1 matching 10 bases. V shed 3 bases and J 5 bases; nucleotides not matched to a gene: 3. Per the germline V gene, CDR1 is MGHRA and CDR2 is YSYEKL. This CDR3 is 14 amino acids long. CDR3 DNA: TGCGCCAGCAGCCACCGGACAGGGGGTACTGAAGCTTTCTTT. It translates to CASSHRTGGTEAFF.

Comments on this clone: This specimen includes other DNA sequences encoding the same CDR3. The rearrangement links TRBV4-1 to TRBJ1-1; a possible D gene is TRBD1 (5 bases). The V gene's germline CDR1 is MGHRA and CDR2 YSYEKL. V lost 4 bases and J lost 1, with 13 bases in between. The CDR3 runs 15 residues. CDR3 DNA sequence: TGCGCCAGCAGCCCACCGACAGTGGGGAACACTGAAGCTTTCTTT. Its protein is CASSPPTVGNTEAFF.

This clone came up a few times. The CDR3 spells CASSDGGDTGELFF. CDR3 nucleotides: TGTGCCAGCAGTGACGGGGGGGACACCGGGGAGCTGTTTTTT. The chain employs TRBV6-4 and TRBJ2-2; 7 bases agree with TRBD2. The V gene end was trimmed by 2 bases and the J gene end by 3 bases; junction bases not matched to a gene: 0. The V gene's germline CDR1 is MRHNA and CDR2 SNTAGT. The CDR3 consists of 14 residues.

This chain links TRBV6-4 with TRBJ2-1, with 10 bases identical to TRBD2. CDR1 MRHNA and CDR2 SNTAGT come from the germline V gene. This CDR3 has 16 amino acids. Losses at the gene ends were 2 bases for V and 4 bases for J; bases not matched to a gene: 5. The CDR3 sequence is CASSDRASGGYNEQFF. The CDR3 DNA follows: TGTGCCAGCAGTGACAGGGCTAGCGGGGGTTACAATGAGCAGTTCTTC.

The rearrangement links TRBV6-5 to TRBJ2-2; D ambiguous. V was trimmed by 2 bases and J by 5 bases, leaving 12 bases between them. Germline V lookup: CDR1 MNHEY, CDR2 SVGAGI. The CDR3 is 15 amino acids. CDR3 DNA: TGTGCCAGCAGTTACGGATTAGGGTTGACCGGGGAGCTGTTTTTT. Amino acids: CASSYGLGLTGELFF.

CDR3 DNA: TGTGCCAGCAGCGTAGGACCCAGGCACTCTGGAAACACCATATATTTT. This codes for CASSVGPRHSGNTIYF. The V gene is TRBV9, the J gene TRBJ1-3; D ambiguous. The CDR3 loop spans 16 amino acids. V was shortened by 0 bases and J by 0 bases, with 10 bases between the two germline ends. Germline-derived CDR1 and CDR2 are SGDLS and YYNGEE. Together with reference TRBV9 and TRBJ1-3, the CDR3 gives the full variable domain: DSGVTQTPKHLITATGQRVTLRCSPRSGDLSVYWYQQSLDQGLQFLIQYYNGEERAKGNILERFSAQQFPDLHSELNLSSLELGDSALYFCASSVGPRHSGNTIYFGEGSWLTVV.

The rearrangement uses TRBV2 and TRBJ2-1; D is perhaps TRBD1 or TRBD2 (5 bases each). Looked up from germline, CDR1 is SNHLY and CDR2 is FYNNEI. Trimming left V 7 bases short and J 0 bases short, with 13 bases between. The CDR3 has 15 residues. CDR3 loop: CASKTGLTSYNEQFF. The CDR3 DNA reads TGTGCCAGCAAAACAGGACTGACCTCCTACAATGAGCAGTTCTTC. The full variable domain, in which reference TRBV2 and TRBJ2-1 provide the parts outside the CDR3, is EPEVTQTPSHQVTQMGQEVILRCVPISNHLYFYWYRQILGQKVEFLVSFYNNEISEKSEIFDDQFSVERPDGSNFTLKIRSTKLEDSAMYFCASKTGLTSYNEQFFGPGTRLTVL.